Sequencing of this T cell receptor (beta chain) was carried out in a study of shared clonotypes between healthy human individuals. Study results and limitations: How much donors shared clonotypes was expected to be affected by sequencing depth. Naive subsets tended to show greater estimated richness than memory subsets. The authors sampled blood alone, and tissue repertoires likely differ. Clonotypes shared by all four donors outscored non-shared clonotypes in generation probability.

This table comes from immunoSEQ multiplex PCR, and its TCRdb copy is limited to in-frame clones, with some not included. The table shows a few hundred thousand clones, with roughly 91% occurring only once. As to this clone: As yet, its antigen is unknown.

J lost 0 bases, V lost 0 bases, and 4 bases had no gene match. This CDR3 comprises 16 residues. Germline V gene sequence: CDR1 SNHLY, CDR2 FYNNEI. The sequence was obtained from a man between 18 and 35 years old in good health. The chain combines TRBV2 with TRBJ1-1, with 7 positions matching TRBD1. Sequencing used memory CD8+ T cells sorted from blood. Subset in this sample: CD45RO+ cells pooled with CCR7-negative TemRA cells. This CDR3 is CASSEAGTDLNTEAFF. The CDR3 DNA reads as TGTGCCAGCAGTGAAGCGGGGACAGACCTGAACACTGAAGCTTTCTTT. Complete variable domain (other parts from reference TRBV2 and TRBJ1-1): EPEVTQTPSHQVTQMGQEVILRCVPISNHLYFYWYRQILGQKVEFLVSFYNNEISEKSEIFDDQFSVERPDGSNFTLKIRSTKLEDSAMYFCASSEAGTDLNTEAFFGQGTRLTVV.